This TCR beta chain is from a study of glioma-infiltrating T cells. Study-wide findings and caveats: Non-neoplastic patients had below-expected tissue-blood divergence, while all gliomas exceeded expectation. Tissue and blood shared very few CDR3 sequences.

Using RNA template, CDR3s of TCR alpha and beta were amplified with iRepertoire arm-PCR. TCRdb processed the multiplex PCR reads anew with MiXCR; each CDR3 protein has one entry. This table has 100,000 to 150,000 distinct CDR3 sequences, around 23% appearing once. This clonotype was seen only a few times. Its antigen is as yet unknown. Trimming took 0 bases from V and 2 from J, leaving 8 bases between them. This CDR3 has 14 amino acids. In germline, CDR1 is DFQATT, CDR2 SNEGSKA (reference sequence). Input material: glioma tissue, nonneoplastic brain tissue, or PBMCs (not recorded which). The TCR sequence derives from a human donor with low-grade glioma or glioblastoma, undergoing nonglioma brain surgery, or in good health (not recorded which). V usage is TRBV20-1 and J usage is TRBJ1-5, with D uncertain. The CDR3 DNA reads as TGCAGTGCTAGAGAGAGCGGCGGCAATCAGCCCCAGCATTTT. As protein: CSARESGGNQPQHF.